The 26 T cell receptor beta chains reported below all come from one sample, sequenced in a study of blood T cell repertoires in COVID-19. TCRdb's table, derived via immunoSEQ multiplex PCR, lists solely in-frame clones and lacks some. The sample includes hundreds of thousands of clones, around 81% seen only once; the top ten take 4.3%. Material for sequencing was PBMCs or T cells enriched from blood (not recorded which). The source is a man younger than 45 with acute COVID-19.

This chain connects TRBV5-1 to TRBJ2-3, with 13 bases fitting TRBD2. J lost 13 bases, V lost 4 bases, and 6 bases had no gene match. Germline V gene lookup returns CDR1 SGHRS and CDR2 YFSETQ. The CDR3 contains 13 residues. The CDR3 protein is CASSTGLAGWEYF. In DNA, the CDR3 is TGCGCCAGCAGCACGGGACTAGCGGGGTGGGAGTATTTT.

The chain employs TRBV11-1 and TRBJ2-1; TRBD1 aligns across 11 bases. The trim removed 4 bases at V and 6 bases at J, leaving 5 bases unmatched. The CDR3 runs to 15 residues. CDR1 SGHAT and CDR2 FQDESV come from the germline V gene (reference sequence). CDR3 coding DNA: TGTGCCAGCAGCTACGGACAGGGGGCGACCAATGAGCAGTTCTTC. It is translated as CASSYGQGATNEQFF.

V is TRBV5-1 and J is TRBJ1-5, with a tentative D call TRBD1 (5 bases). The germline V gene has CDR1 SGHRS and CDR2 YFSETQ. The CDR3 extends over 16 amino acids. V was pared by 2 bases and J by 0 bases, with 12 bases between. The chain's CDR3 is CASSLGTLDSNQPQHF. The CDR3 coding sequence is TGCGCCAGCAGCTTAGGGACTCTCGATAGCAATCAGCCCCAGCATTTT.

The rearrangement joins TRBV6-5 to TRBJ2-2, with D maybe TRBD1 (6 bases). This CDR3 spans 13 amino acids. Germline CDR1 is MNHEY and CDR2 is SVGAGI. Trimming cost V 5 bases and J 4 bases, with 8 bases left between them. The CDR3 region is CASSRGGTGELFF. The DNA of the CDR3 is TGTGCCAGCAGTCGAGGGGGCACCGGGGAGCTGTTTTTT.

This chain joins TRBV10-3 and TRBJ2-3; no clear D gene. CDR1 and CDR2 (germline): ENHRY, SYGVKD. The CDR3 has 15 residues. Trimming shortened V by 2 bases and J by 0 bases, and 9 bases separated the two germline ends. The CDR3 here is CAISEPLSSTDTQYF. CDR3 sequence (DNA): TGTGCCATCAGTGAGCCTCTTTCTAGCACAGATACGCAGTATTTT.

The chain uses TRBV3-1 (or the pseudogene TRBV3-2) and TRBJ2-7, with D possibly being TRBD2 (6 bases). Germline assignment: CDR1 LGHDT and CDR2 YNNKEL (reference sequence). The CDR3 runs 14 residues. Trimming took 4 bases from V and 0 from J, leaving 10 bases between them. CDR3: CASSPTGGSYEQYF. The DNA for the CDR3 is TGTGCCAGCAGCCCCACCGGGGGCTCCTACGAGCAGTACTTC.

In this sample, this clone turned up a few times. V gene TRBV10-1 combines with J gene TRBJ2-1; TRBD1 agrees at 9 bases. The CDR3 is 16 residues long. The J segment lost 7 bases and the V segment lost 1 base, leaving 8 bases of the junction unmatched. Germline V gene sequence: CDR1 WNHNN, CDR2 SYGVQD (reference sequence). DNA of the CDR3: TGCGCCAGCAGTGAGTACAACAGGGGGCTGAGGAATGAGCAGTTCTTC. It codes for CASSEYNRGLRNEQFF.

CDR3: CASSHRDGDSPLHF. The CDR3 bases are TGTGCCAGCAGTCACAGGGACGGGGATTCACCCCTCCACTTT. The V and J genes are TRBV2 and TRBJ1-6, with D possibly TRBD1 on 6 matching bases. Trimming removed 5 bases from V and 8 bases from J, with 13 bases in between. Germline CDR1 SNHLY, CDR2 FYNNEI. This CDR3 spans 14 amino acids.

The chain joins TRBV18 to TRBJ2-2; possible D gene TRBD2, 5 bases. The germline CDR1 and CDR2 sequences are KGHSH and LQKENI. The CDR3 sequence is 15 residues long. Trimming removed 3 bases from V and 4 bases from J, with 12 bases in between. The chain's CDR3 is CASSPFRESTGELFF. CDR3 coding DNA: TGTGCCAGCTCACCCTTTCGGGAATCCACCGGGGAGCTGTTTTTT.

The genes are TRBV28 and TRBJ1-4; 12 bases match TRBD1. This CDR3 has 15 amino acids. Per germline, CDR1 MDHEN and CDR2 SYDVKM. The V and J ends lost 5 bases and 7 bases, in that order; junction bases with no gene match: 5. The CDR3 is CASSGAGQGAEKLFF. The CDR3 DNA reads TGTGCCAGCAGTGGGGCGGGACAGGGGGCTGAAAAACTGTTTTTT.

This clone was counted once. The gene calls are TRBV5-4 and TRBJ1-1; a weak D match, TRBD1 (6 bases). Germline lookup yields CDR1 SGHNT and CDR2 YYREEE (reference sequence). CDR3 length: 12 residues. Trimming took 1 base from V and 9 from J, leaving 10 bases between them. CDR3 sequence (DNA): TGTGCCAGCAGCTTGACGGGACAAAAAGCTTTCTTT. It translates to CASSLTGQKAFF. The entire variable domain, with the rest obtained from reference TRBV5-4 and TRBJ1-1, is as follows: ETGVTQSPTHLIKTRGQQVTLRCSSQSGHNTVSWYQQALGQGPQFIFQYYREEENGRGNFPPRFSGLQFPNYSSELNVNALELDDSALYLCASSLTGQKAFFGQGTRLTVV.

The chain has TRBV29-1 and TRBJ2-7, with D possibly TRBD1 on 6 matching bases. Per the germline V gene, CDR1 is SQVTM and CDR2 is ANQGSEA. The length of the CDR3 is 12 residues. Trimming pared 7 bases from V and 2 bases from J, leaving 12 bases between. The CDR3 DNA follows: TGCAGCGCCCAGACAGGTCCCTACGAGCAGTACTTC. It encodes CSAQTGPYEQYF.

Written as DNA, the CDR3 is TGTGCCAGCAGTTACTCCCCCGGGATCTATGGCTACACCTTC. Its protein product is CASSYSPGIYGYTF. J is TRBJ1-2 and V is TRBV6-6; D not resolved. CDR3 length: 14 residues. From germline, CDR1 is MNHNY and CDR2 SVGAGI (reference sequence). Trimming stripped 0 bases from V and 4 bases from J, with 9 bases between.

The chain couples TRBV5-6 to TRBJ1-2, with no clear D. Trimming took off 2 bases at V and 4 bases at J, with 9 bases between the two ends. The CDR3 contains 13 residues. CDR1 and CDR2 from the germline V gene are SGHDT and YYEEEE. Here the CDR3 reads CASSFRGSYGYTF. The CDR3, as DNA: TGTGCCAGCAGCTTTCGAGGGTCCTATGGCTACACCTTC.

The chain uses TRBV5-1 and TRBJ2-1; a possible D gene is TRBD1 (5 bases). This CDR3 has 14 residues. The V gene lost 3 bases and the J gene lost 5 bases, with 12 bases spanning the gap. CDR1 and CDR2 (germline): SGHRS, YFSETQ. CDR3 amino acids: CASSSPGRNNEQFF. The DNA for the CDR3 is TGCGCCAGCAGCTCCCCAGGGCGAAACAATGAGCAGTTCTTC.

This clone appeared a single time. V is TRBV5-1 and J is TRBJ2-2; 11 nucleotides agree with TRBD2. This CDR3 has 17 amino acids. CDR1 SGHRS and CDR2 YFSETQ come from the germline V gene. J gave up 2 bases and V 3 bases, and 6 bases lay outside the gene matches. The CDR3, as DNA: TGCGCCAGCAGCTCGGTGCTAGCGGGGGGAAACACCGGGGAGCTGTTTTTT. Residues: CASSSVLAGGNTGELFF.

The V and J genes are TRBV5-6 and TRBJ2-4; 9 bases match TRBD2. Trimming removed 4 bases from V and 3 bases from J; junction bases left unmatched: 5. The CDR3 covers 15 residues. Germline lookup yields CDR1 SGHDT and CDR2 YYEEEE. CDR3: CASSILAGDKNIQYF. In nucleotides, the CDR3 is TGTGCCAGCAGCATACTAGCGGGTGACAAAAACATTCAGTACTTC.

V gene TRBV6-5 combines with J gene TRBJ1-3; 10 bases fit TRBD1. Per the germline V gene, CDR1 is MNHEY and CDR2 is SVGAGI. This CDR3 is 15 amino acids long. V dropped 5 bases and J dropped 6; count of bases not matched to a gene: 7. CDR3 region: CASSPGTGVPNTIYF. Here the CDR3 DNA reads TGTGCCAGCAGTCCCGGGACAGGGGTGCCAAACACCATATATTTT.

Here the CDR3 reads CASSTPGNTEAFF. In DNA form, the CDR3 reads TGTGCCAGCAGTACCCCAGGGAACACTGAAGCTTTCTTT. This chain links TRBV27 with TRBJ1-1, with D uncertain. Trimming removed 5 bases from V and 1 base from J, with 8 bases in between. The CDR3 extends over 13 amino acids. Germline V gene lookup returns CDR1 MNHEY and CDR2 SMNVEV (reference sequence).

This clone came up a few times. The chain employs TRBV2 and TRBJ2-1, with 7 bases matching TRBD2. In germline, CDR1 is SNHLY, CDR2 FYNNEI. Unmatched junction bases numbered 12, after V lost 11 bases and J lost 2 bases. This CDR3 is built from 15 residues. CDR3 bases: TGTGCCGCCTCGGGAAGCGGGGCTCCCTACAATGAGCAGTTCTTC. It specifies CAASGSGAPYNEQFF.

CDR3 protein: CASKPLAGGYNEQFF. The DNA of the CDR3 is TGTGCCAGCAAACCCCTAGCGGGGGGCTACAATGAGCAGTTCTTC. The rearrangement uses TRBV6-5 and TRBJ2-1; TRBD2 matches 11 bases. CDR1 and CDR2 from the germline V gene are MNHEY and SVGAGI. V lost 7 bases and J lost 3; bases outside the gene matches: 5. The CDR3 is made up of 15 amino acids.

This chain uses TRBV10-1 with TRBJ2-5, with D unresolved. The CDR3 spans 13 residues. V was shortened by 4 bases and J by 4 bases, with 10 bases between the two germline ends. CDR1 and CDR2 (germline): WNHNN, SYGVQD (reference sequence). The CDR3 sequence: CASSAQKVETQYF. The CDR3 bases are TGCGCCAGCAGTGCACAGAAGGTAGAGACCCAGTACTTC.

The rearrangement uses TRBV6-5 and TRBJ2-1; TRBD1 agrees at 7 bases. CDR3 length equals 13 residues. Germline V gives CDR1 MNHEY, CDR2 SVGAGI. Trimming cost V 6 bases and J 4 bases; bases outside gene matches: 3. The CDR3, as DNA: TGTGCCAGCAGCCGGGACAGATACAATGAGCAGTTCTTC. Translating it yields CASSRDRYNEQFF.

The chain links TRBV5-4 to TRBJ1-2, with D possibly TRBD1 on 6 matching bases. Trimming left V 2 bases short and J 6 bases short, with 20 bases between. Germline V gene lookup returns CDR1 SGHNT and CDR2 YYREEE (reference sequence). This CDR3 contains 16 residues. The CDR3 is CASSFSLDIQGHGYTF. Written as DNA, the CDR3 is TGTGCCAGCAGCTTTAGCCTAGACATCCAGGGGCATGGCTACACCTTC.

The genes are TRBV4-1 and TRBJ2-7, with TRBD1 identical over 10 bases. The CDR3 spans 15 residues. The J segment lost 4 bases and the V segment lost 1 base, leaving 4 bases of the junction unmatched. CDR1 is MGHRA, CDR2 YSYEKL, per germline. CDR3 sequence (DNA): TGCGCCAGCAGCCAAGCCGGGACAGGGGCTTACGAGCAGTACTTC. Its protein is CASSQAGTGAYEQYF.

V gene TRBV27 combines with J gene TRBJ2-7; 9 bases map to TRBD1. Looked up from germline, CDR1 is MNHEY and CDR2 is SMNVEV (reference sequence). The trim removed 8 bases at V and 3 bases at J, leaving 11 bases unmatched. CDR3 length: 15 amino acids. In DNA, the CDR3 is TGTGCCAGCCGACGAGGACAGGGGATCTTCTACGAGCAGTACTTC. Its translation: CASRRGQGIFYEQYF.